This T cell receptor beta chain was obtained from a study of blood T cell repertoires in COVID-19. In the study overall: From the United States, Italy and Spain came samples of acute and convalescent COVID-19. T cells, B-cell-depleted T cells, or PBMCs supplied cDNA or gDNA.

The age range of participants was about 18 to 90 years, with residence in about 25 US areas. As handled by the study authors: Counts of nucleated cells, estimated from reference gene primer amplification, were obtained. TCRdb's table, derived via immunoSEQ multiplex PCR, lists solely in-frame clones and lacks some. The DNA was the basis for D and trimming; V, J and clone size are from that table. The sample has roughly 250,000 clones, around 88% seen once. The sequenced sample consisted of PBMCs or T cells enriched from blood (not recorded which). This receptor was obtained from a middle-aged woman with acute COVID-19.

CDR3 nucleotide sequence: TGTGCCAGCAGTTTATCCCCCTACTACGAGCAGTACGTC. Translation gives CASSLSPYYEQYV. This chain connects TRBV28 to TRBJ2-7; D gene unclear. CDR3 size: 13 residues. CDR1 is MDHEN and CDR2 is SYDVKM in the germline V gene. Between the trimmed V and J ends, which lost 1 base and 3 bases, there was a span of 7 bases.